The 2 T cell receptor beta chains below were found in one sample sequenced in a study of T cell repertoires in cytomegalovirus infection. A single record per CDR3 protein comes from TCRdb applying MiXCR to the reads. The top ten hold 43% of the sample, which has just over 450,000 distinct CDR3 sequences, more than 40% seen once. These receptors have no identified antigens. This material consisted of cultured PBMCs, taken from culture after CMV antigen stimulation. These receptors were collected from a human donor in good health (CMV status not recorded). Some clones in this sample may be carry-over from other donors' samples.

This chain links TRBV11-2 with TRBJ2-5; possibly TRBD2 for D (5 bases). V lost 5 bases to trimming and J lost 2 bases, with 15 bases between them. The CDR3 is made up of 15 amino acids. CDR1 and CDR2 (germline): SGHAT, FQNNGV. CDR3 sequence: CASSPGVGWQETQYF. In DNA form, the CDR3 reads TGTGCCAGCAGCCCCGGGGTCGGGTGGCAAGAGACCCAGTACTTC. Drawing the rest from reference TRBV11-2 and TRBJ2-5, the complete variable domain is EAGVAQSPRYKIIEKRQSVAFWCNPISGHATLYWYQQILGQGPKLLIQFQNNGVVDDSQLPKDRFSAERLKGVDSTLKIQPAKLEDSAVYLCASSPGVGWQETQYFGPGTRLLVL.

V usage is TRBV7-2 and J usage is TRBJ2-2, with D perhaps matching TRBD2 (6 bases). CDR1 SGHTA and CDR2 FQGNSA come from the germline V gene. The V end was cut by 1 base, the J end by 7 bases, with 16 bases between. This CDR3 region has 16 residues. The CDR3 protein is CASSLGGTAALGELFF. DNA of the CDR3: TGTGCCAGCAGCTTAGGCGGGACTGCCGCCCTCGGGGAGCTGTTTTTT.